This entry is about one TCR beta chain. The read ends 3 residues before the CDR3 terminus; that terminus is restored from the germline J gene. The data originate from a study of T cells in women clearing cervical HPV infection. Study-level background: Cases were women with histologically confirmed HPV16-related CIN3 or worse, including 2 invasive cancers. Only a few women had HLA typing results available.

Germline V gives CDR1 SQVTM, CDR2 ANQGSEA. Trimming cost V 7 bases and J 1 base; bases outside gene matches: 5. This CDR3 has 14 residues. The repertoire was sequenced with immunoSEQ multiplex PCR; TCRdb's copy has only in-frame clones and lacks some. This table lists approximately 31,000 clones. V gene TRBV29-1 combines with J gene TRBJ2-1, with TRBD1 identical over 9 bases. This clonotype originated in a woman between 18 and 75 years old with a cervical HPV16 infection that either progressed to CIN3+ or cleared (not recorded which). Material for sequencing was blood buffy coat. The CDR3 region is CSAGTGSSYNEQFF. The DNA read from the CDR3 is TGCAGCGCAGGGACAGGGTCGTCCTACAATGAG.